This T cell receptor beta chain was sequenced for a study of T cells in Graves' hyperthyroidism and ophthalmopathy. Amplification targeted TCR beta CDR3 regions from RNA transcripts. HTBI primers were employed in a first-round RT-PCR of the TCR CDR3. TCRdb fed the multiplex PCR reads into MiXCR, producing one record per CDR3 protein. The sample has approximately 400,000 distinct CDR3 sequences; about a fifth are singletons. This clonotype was detected ten times or more. This CDR3 is 12 amino acids long. Trimming removed 3 bases at V and 4 bases at J, with 6 bases between. Graves' hyperthyroidism qualified as stable when ophthalmopathy did not progress within 18 months. Diagnosis relied on clinical symptoms, serum thyroxine and TRAb, thyroid ultrasound and orbital computed tomography. PBMCs were derived from 7.5 to 10 ml fresh peripheral blood.

The sequence was obtained from a young woman with Graves' hyperthyroidism. Sequencing used blood. The chain carries TRBV12-3 or TRBV12-4 and TRBJ2-5, with D uncertain. The CDR3 reads CASSLWGETQYF. The CDR3 DNA is TGTGCCAGCAGTTTGTGGGGAGAGACCCAGTACTTC.